These 24 T cell receptor beta chains were sequenced from one sample in a study of patients and donors after allogeneic stem cell transplantation. MiXCR was run by TCRdb on the RT-PCR reads, yielding one entry per CDR3 protein. The data contain roughly 41,000 distinct CDR3 sequences, 30% to 40% of them singletons. The sequencing input was blood, either unsorted or a sorted T cell fraction (not recorded which). These receptors were obtained from a human donor who was either an allogeneic HSCT recipient or a stem cell or donor lymphocyte infusion donor (not recorded which). It is not recorded whose cells these are; they may come from a transplant donor.

This clonotype was observed a handful of times. This chain connects TRBV30 to TRBJ2-7; D call uncertain. The V end was cut by 0 bases, the J end by 4 bases, with 7 bases between. Germline values: CDR1 GTSNPN, CDR2 SVGIG (reference sequence). The CDR3 totals 12 residues. Written as DNA, the CDR3 is TGTGCCTGGAGTGTAGTCGGATACGAGCAGTACTTC. Its translation: CAWSVVGYEQYF.

This clonotype was observed a handful of times. The genes are TRBV6-2 or TRBV6-3 and TRBJ2-1, with D unclear. Per germline, CDR1 MNHEY and CDR2 SVGEGT. The V gene lost 0 bases and the J gene lost 6 bases, with 3 bases spanning the gap. This CDR3 region has 12 residues. The DNA for the CDR3 is TGTGCCAGCAGTTACTCCCTCAATGAGCAGTTCTTC. This sequence encodes CASSYSLNEQFF.

This clonotype has a handful of counts. The chain uses TRBV20-1 and TRBJ1-5, with 8 positions matching TRBD1. With V trimmed by 1 base and J by 5 bases, 4 bases remained unmatched. Germline CDR1 DFQATT, CDR2 SNEGSKA (reference sequence). The CDR3 has 14 amino acids. The CDR3 coding sequence is TGCAGTGCTAGAGCTGGGACAGGTCATCAGCCCCAGCATTTT. Translated, it gives CSARAGTGHQPQHF.

This clonotype showed up just a few times. This chain connects TRBV7-9 to TRBJ2-1; 7 positions agree with TRBD2. V dropped 5 bases and J dropped 4; count of bases not matched to a gene: 11. Germline CDR1 is SEHNR and CDR2 is FQNEAQ (reference sequence). The CDR3 covers 16 residues. The CDR3 protein is CASSKSDGRTYNEQFF. The CDR3 DNA is TGTGCCAGCAGCAAATCGGACGGGAGGACGTACAATGAGCAGTTCTTC.

V gene TRBV10-3 combines with J gene TRBJ2-2; 8 nucleotides agree with TRBD2. This CDR3 has 13 residues. The germline CDR1 and CDR2 sequences are ENHRY and SYGVKD. After removal of 10 bases from V and 7 bases from J, the junction contained 8 bases not matched to a gene. Written as DNA, the CDR3 is TGTGCCACGAACGGCCTAGCGGGCGGGGAGCTGTTTTTT. As protein: CATNGLAGGELFF.

V is TRBV28 and J is TRBJ2-3; D gene unclear. Germline CDR1 and CDR2: MDHEN and SYDVKM. CDR3 length equals 15 residues. The V end lost 6 bases, the J end lost 2 bases, and 15 bases lay between the germline ends. This chain's CDR3 is CASSLPAPNTDTQYF. The CDR3 DNA sequence: TGTGCCAGCAGCCTCCCGGCACCCAACACAGATACGCAGTATTTT.

In regard to this clonotype: One junction end disagrees with the germline gene, perhaps due to a read error. The gene calls are TRBV7-3 and TRBJ2-2; D gene unclear. Per the germline V gene, CDR1 is SGHTA and CDR2 is FQGTGA. This CDR3 region has 14 residues. CDR3 DNA sequence: TGTGCCAGCACCTTAGCCTCGAACACCGGGGAGCTGTTTTTT. Translating it yields CASTLASNTGELFF.

The chain uses TRBV6-6 and TRBJ2-6; D possibly corresponds to TRBD2 (6 bases). V was trimmed by 2 bases and J by 0 bases, leaving 14 bases between them. This CDR3 has 18 amino acids. Germline V CDR1 and CDR2: MNHNY, SVGAGI (reference sequence). The CDR3 here is CASSYTLAAISGANVLTF. DNA for the CDR3: TGTGCCAGCAGTTACACACTAGCCGCTATCTCTGGGGCCAACGTCCTGACTTTC.

The CDR3 loop reads CATSDLGNEQFF. The CDR3 DNA reads as TGTGCCACCAGTGATTTGGGCAATGAGCAGTTCTTC. The chain employs TRBV24-1 and TRBJ2-1; D ambiguous. This CDR3 is built from 12 residues. The ends were cut back, 0 bases at V and 6 bases at J, with 2 bases in the middle. Germline V gene data show CDR1 as KGHDR and CDR2 as SFDVKD.

Only one count was recorded for this clonotype. This sequence joins TRBV28 and TRBJ2-4; tentatively, D is TRBD2 (6 bases). Germline CDR1 reads MDHEN; CDR2 reads SYDVKM. Between the trimmed V and J ends, which lost 6 bases and 0 bases, there was a span of 12 bases. The CDR3 spans 15 residues. For the CDR3, the DNA is TGTGCCAGCAGGAAACTAGCTCCAGCCAAAAACATTCAGTACTTC. It codes for CASRKLAPAKNIQYF.

J is TRBJ2-1 and V is TRBV6-2 or TRBV6-3; 9 nucleotides agree with TRBD2. Germline CDR1 is MNHEY and CDR2 is SVGEGT. The J segment lost 7 bases and the V segment lost 4 bases, leaving 14 bases of the junction unmatched. CDR3 size: 17 residues. As DNA, the CDR3 is TGTGCCAGCAGTTTCCCGACTAGCGGCCCCTCGGGGAATGAGCAGTTCTTC. It yields the protein CASSFPTSGPSGNEQFF.

The rearrangement uses TRBV12-3 or TRBV12-4 and TRBJ2-7, with a tentative D call TRBD1 (6 bases). There are 16 residues in the CDR3. Between the trimmed V and J ends, which lost 6 bases and 3 bases, there was a span of 21 bases. The CDR3 DNA reads TGTGCCAGCAGCTATGAGCGATTCAGGGGCCTCTACGAGCAGTACTTC. It yields the protein CASSYERFRGLYEQYF.

This clonotype has a handful of counts. The CDR3 here is CASSLTSGRAETQYF. The CDR3 DNA sequence: TGTGCCAGCAGCTTAACTAGCGGGAGAGCTGAGACCCAGTACTTC. The genes are TRBV7-6 and TRBJ2-5; TRBD2 matches at 11 bases. Germline V gene data show CDR1 as SGHVS and CDR2 as FNYEAQ. The CDR3 is 15 residues long. The V gene end was trimmed by 2 bases and the J gene end by 5 bases; junction bases not matched to a gene: 4.

The genes are TRBV10-3 and TRBJ2-5; D is unclear. The CDR3 covers 13 residues. The V gene lost 4 bases and the J gene lost 4 bases, with 10 bases spanning the gap. Per the germline V gene, CDR1 is ENHRY and CDR2 is SYGVKD. The CDR3, as DNA: TGTGCCATCAGTGTAGGTAGCCGAGAGACCCAGTACTTC. It yields the protein CAISVGSRETQYF.

This chain joins TRBV19 and TRBJ1-2; the D is unclear. The CDR3 has 13 amino acids. Germline assignment: CDR1 LNHDA and CDR2 SQIVND (reference sequence). The V and J ends lost 1 base and 8 bases respectively, with 11 bases between them. CDR3 coding DNA: TGTGCCAGTAGTATAGGAACCGGGATCGGCTACACCTTC. Protein: CASSIGTGIGYTF. The full variable domain, in which reference TRBV19 and TRBJ1-2 provide the parts outside the CDR3, is DGGITQSPKYLFRKEGQNVTLSCEQNLNHDAMYWYRQDPGQGLRLIYYSQIVNDFQKGDIAEGYSVSREKKESFPLTVTSAQKNPTAFYLCASSIGTGIGYTFGSGTRLTVV.

The genes are TRBV28 and TRBJ2-2; D uncertain. V lost 1 base and J lost 10, with 10 bases in between. The CDR3 sequence is 13 residues long. Germline-derived CDR1 and CDR2 are MDHEN and SYDVKM. CDR3 bases: TGTGCCAGCAGTTTATTTCCATCTTCGGAGCTGTTTTTT. Translating it yields CASSLFPSSELFF.

The table lists this clonotype with a count of one. The V and J genes are TRBV14 and TRBJ2-3; D might be TRBD2 (5 bases). Trimming left V 6 bases short and J 2 bases short, with 18 bases between. CDR3 size: 16 residues. The V gene's germline CDR1 is SGHDN and CDR2 FVKESK. CDR3 residues: CASSWRVTPPTDTQYF. DNA for the CDR3: TGTGCCAGCAGTTGGCGGGTCACCCCCCCCACAGATACGCAGTATTTT.

The chain carries TRBV12-5 and TRBJ2-7, with D possibly TRBD1 on 5 matching bases. CDR3 size: 12 residues. Between the trimmed V and J ends, which lost 1 base and 10 bases, there was a span of 11 bases. Looked up from germline, CDR1 is LGHNT and CDR2 is FRNRAP. CDR3 bases: TGTGCTAGTGGTTTGGAGGGGCCGGTACAGTACTTC. This translates into CASGLEGPVQYF.

This clonotype has just a few counts. This sequence joins TRBV7-6 and TRBJ2-2; TRBD1 matches 10 bases. After removal of 1 base from V and 4 bases from J, the junction contained 6 bases not matched to a gene. There are 17 residues in the CDR3. Germline V gene data show CDR1 as SGHVS and CDR2 as FNYEAQ. In DNA form, the CDR3 reads TGTGCCAGCAGCTTAGACCGGGACAGGGGAGGCACCGGGGAGCTGTTTTTT. Translated: CASSLDRDRGGTGELFF.

This rearrangement joins TRBV9 to TRBJ2-1; 14 bases align to TRBD2. The CDR3 extends over 15 amino acids. With 2 bases clipped from V and 8 bases from J, the junction kept 3 bases outside the gene matches. CDR1 SGDLS and CDR2 YYNGEE come from the germline V gene. CDR3 protein: CASSVGTSGRYEQFF. CDR3 in DNA: TGTGCCAGCAGCGTCGGGACTAGCGGGAGATATGAGCAGTTCTTC. Supplemented by reference TRBV9 and TRBJ2-1, the full variable domain reads DSGVTQTPKHLITATGQRVTLRCSPRSGDLSVYWYQQSLDQGLQFLIQYYNGEERAKGNILERFSAQQFPDLHSELNLSSLELGDSALYFCASSVGTSGRYEQFFGPGTRLTVL.

This clonotype was picked up many times. CDR3 residues: CAISSDPRGGYTF. CDR3 DNA: TGTGCCATCAGTTCGGATCCCAGGGGTGGCTACACCTTC. The rearrangement uses TRBV10-3 and TRBJ1-2; TRBD1 is a possible D gene (6 bases). V gave up 5 bases and J gave up 7 bases, with 14 bases separating them. Per germline, CDR1 ENHRY and CDR2 SYGVKD. The CDR3 runs to 13 residues.

This chain links TRBV2 with TRBJ2-7; TRBD2 aligns across 8 bases. The CDR3 loop spans 16 amino acids. CDR1 and CDR2 (germline): SNHLY, FYNNEI. Losses at the gene ends were 0 bases for V and 4 bases for J; bases not matched to a gene: 8. The CDR3 reads CASSEARGGLGYEQYF. The CDR3 DNA reads as TGTGCCAGCAGTGAAGCTCGGGGGGGACTAGGTTACGAGCAGTACTTC.

This clonotype was counted many times. This chain joins TRBV20-1 and TRBJ1-2; D perhaps matches TRBD1 (5 bases). Germline values: CDR1 DFQATT, CDR2 SNEGSKA (reference sequence). The CDR3 totals 15 residues. Trimming pared 6 bases from V and 4 bases from J, leaving 21 bases between. Here the CDR3 DNA reads TGCAGTGCCTTAAACCTCGGGGGGGACGCCTATGGCTACACCTTC. It yields the protein CSALNLGGDAYGYTF.

A few counts support this clonotype. V gene TRBV7-9 combines with J gene TRBJ1-1, with D possibly TRBD1 on 6 matching bases. Between the trimmed V and J ends, which lost 3 bases and 1 base, there was a span of 9 bases. The V gene's germline CDR1 is SEHNR and CDR2 FQNEAQ (reference sequence). This CDR3 has 14 residues. The CDR3 protein is CASSLQQGNTEAFF. The CDR3 region has the DNA TGTGCCAGCAGCTTGCAACAGGGGAACACTGAAGCTTTCTTT.